These 15 T cell receptor beta chains came from one sample sequenced in a study of T cell responses to AZD1222 COVID-19 vaccine. Measured with immunoSEQ multiplex PCR; TCRdb has only the in-frame clones, and not every one. This table has 100,000 to 150,000 clones, about 90% appearing once. Material: peripheral blood, obtained on day 0 of AZD1222 vaccination. The receptors were sampled from an adult in good health.

This chain joins TRBV7-9 and TRBJ2-3, with D possibly TRBD2 on 7 matching bases. The CDR3 is 15 amino acids. V was shortened by 8 bases and J by 2 bases, with 17 bases between the two germline ends. From germline, CDR1 is SEHNR and CDR2 FQNEAQ (reference sequence). CDR3 amino acids: CASDPRRGPTDTQYF. CDR3 in DNA: TGTGCCAGCGACCCGCGGCGGGGGCCCACAGATACGCAGTATTTT.

The chain uses TRBV5-4 and TRBJ2-2, with TRBD1 as a possible D gene (5 bases). Germline CDR1 and CDR2: SGHNT and YYREEE (reference sequence). Trimming removed 2 bases from V and 6 bases from J, with 8 bases in between. The CDR3 extends over 13 amino acids. The CDR3 DNA follows: TGTGCCAGCAGCTTCGCAGGGCCCGGGGAGCTGTTTTTT. Translation gives CASSFAGPGELFF.

The chain uses TRBV6-1 and TRBJ2-1, with unresolved D. In germline, CDR1 is MNHNS, CDR2 SASEGT. The CDR3 is 14 residues long. The V gene lost 2 bases and the J gene lost 5 bases, with 10 bases spanning the gap. The CDR3 is CASSELGWDNEQFF. The CDR3 DNA follows: TGTGCCAGCAGTGAACTAGGATGGGACAATGAGCAGTTCTTC.

The CDR3 loop is CASSARLYNSPLHF. CDR3 in DNA: TGTGCCAGCAGCGCACGGCTATATAATTCACCCCTCCACTTT. The genes are TRBV28 and TRBJ1-6; the D is unclear. V was trimmed by 6 bases and J by 4 bases, leaving 10 bases between them. CDR3 length: 14 residues. Germline V lookup: CDR1 MDHEN, CDR2 SYDVKM.

The V and J genes are TRBV28 and TRBJ1-1; D is unresolved. CDR3 size: 15 residues. Between the trimmed V and J ends, which lost 8 bases and 0 bases, there was a span of 16 bases. CDR1 is MDHEN, CDR2 SYDVKM, per germline. CDR3: CASGLGPNLNTEAFF. CDR3 nucleotides: TGTGCCAGCGGTCTTGGACCGAACTTGAACACTGAAGCTTTCTTT.

The V gene is TRBV29-1, the J gene TRBJ1-4, with 7 bases lining up with TRBD1. The CDR3 is 17 amino acids. Germline assignment: CDR1 SQVTM and CDR2 ANQGSEA. V gave up 0 bases and J gave up 0 bases; unmatched junction bases: 7. The CDR3 region has the DNA TGCAGCGTTGAAGACAGGGGGTCTACTGCAACTAATGAAAAACTGTTTTTT. Protein sequence: CSVEDRGSTATNEKLFF. The entire variable domain, with the rest obtained from reference TRBV29-1 and TRBJ1-4, is as follows: SAVISQKPSRDICQRGTSLTIQCQVDSQVTMMFWYRQQPGQSLTLIATANQGSEATYESGFVIDKFPISRPNLTFSTLTVSNMSPEDSSIYLCSVEDRGSTATNEKLFFGSGTQLSVL.

V and J are TRBV6-5 and TRBJ1-1, with D perhaps matching TRBD1 (6 bases). Trimming stripped 7 bases from V and 1 base from J, with 10 bases between. The CDR3 has 13 residues. Germline V gene lookup returns CDR1 MNHEY and CDR2 SVGAGI. The CDR3 spells CASITGTNTEAFF. In nucleotides, the CDR3 is TGTGCCAGCATCACAGGGACGAACACTGAAGCTTTCTTT.

The CDR3 region has the DNA TGTGCCAGCTCACCACCGGGACAGGGGTACACCGGGGAGCTGTTTTTT. It translates to CASSPPGQGYTGELFF. The chain recombines TRBV18 with TRBJ2-2; 10 nucleotides align to TRBD1. CDR1 is KGHSH and CDR2 is LQKENI in the germline V gene. The CDR3 length is 16 residues. With 0 bases clipped from V and 3 bases from J, the junction kept 1 base outside the gene matches. Drawing the rest from reference TRBV18 and TRBJ2-2, the complete variable domain is NAGVMQNPRHLVRRRGQEARLRCSPMKGHSHVYWYRQLPEEGLKFMVYLQKENIIDESGMPKERFSAEFPKEGPSILRIQQVVRGDSAAYFCASSPPGQGYTGELFFGEGSRLTVL.

The V call is TRBV7-9, the J call TRBJ1-1, with 7 bases identical to TRBD1. This CDR3 is 15 amino acids long. The V gene end was trimmed by 4 bases and the J gene end by 1 base; junction bases not matched to a gene: 6. Germline V lookup: CDR1 SEHNR, CDR2 FQNEAQ (reference sequence). CDR3 coding DNA: TGTGCCAGCAGCTCCGACAGGGAGGGGAACACTGAAGCTTTCTTT. Translating gives CASSSDREGNTEAFF.

This chain connects TRBV28 to TRBJ1-4; no clear D. V was cut by 6 bases and J by 3 bases, with 8 bases left in between. Germline values: CDR1 MDHEN, CDR2 SYDVKM. The CDR3 extends over 13 amino acids. The CDR3 coding sequence is TGTGCCAGCAGGGGGTTCTCTAATGAAAAACTGTTTTTT. Its translation is CASRGFSNEKLFF.

This clone was seen a handful of times. V usage is TRBV5-5 and J usage is TRBJ1-1, with TRBD1 as a possible D gene (6 bases). The CDR3 extends over 16 amino acids. V lost 1 base and J lost 4, with 17 bases in between. CDR1 is SGHKS, CDR2 YYEKEE, per germline (reference sequence). The CDR3: CASSLLGAVMTTEAFF. The CDR3 coding sequence is TGTGCCAGCAGCTTGTTGGGGGCGGTGATGACCACTGAAGCTTTCTTT.

V usage is TRBV5-4 and J usage is TRBJ2-6; a possible D gene is TRBD2 (7 bases). The CDR3 totals 15 residues. V was pared by 6 bases and J by 1 base, with 11 bases between. From germline, CDR1 is SGHNT and CDR2 YYREEE (reference sequence). The CDR3 is CASTEGGSGANVLTF. The CDR3 nucleotides are TGTGCCAGCACCGAGGGGGGGTCTGGGGCCAACGTCCTGACTTTC.

The gene calls are TRBV29-1 and TRBJ2-5, with D perhaps TRBD2 (6 bases). CDR1 is SQVTM, CDR2 ANQGSEA, per germline. Trimming cost V 6 bases and J 4 bases, with 12 bases left between them. CDR3 length: 12 amino acids. In DNA form, the CDR3 reads TGCAGCGTCGGGGGACGGTTAGAGACCCAGTACTTC. This codes for CSVGGRLETQYF.

The count of this clone is one. The CDR3: CASSPRTGYGYTF. The CDR3 DNA is TGTGCCAGCAGTCCTCGGACTGGCTATGGCTACACCTTC. The chain recombines TRBV12-3 or TRBV12-4 with TRBJ1-2; D call uncertain. The CDR3 spans 13 residues. The V end lost 5 bases, the J end lost 4 bases, and 11 bases lay between the germline ends.

The chain employs TRBV10-3 and TRBJ2-2, with 10 bases aligning to TRBD1. Germline CDR1 and CDR2: ENHRY and SYGVKD. The CDR3 runs 16 residues. After removal of 6 bases from V and 3 bases from J, the junction contained 7 bases not matched to a gene. The CDR3 loop reads CAIRGTGERYTGELFF. The CDR3 region has the DNA TGTGCCATCAGGGGGACAGGGGAGAGATACACCGGGGAGCTGTTTTTT.